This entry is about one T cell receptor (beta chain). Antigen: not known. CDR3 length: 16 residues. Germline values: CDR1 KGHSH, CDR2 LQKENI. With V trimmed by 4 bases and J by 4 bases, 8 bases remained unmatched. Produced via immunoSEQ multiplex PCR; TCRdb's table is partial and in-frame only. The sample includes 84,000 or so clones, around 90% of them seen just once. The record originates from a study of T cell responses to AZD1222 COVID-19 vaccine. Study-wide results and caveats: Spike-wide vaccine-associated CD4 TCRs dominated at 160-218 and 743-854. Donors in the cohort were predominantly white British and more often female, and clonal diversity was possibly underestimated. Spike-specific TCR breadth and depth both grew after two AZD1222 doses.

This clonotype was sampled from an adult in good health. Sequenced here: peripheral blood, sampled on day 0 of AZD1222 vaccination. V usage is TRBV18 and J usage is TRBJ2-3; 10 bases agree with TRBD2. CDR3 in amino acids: CASSLGLAIEPDTQYF. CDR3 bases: TGTGCCAGCTCACTGGGACTAGCGATAGAGCCAGATACGCAGTATTTT.